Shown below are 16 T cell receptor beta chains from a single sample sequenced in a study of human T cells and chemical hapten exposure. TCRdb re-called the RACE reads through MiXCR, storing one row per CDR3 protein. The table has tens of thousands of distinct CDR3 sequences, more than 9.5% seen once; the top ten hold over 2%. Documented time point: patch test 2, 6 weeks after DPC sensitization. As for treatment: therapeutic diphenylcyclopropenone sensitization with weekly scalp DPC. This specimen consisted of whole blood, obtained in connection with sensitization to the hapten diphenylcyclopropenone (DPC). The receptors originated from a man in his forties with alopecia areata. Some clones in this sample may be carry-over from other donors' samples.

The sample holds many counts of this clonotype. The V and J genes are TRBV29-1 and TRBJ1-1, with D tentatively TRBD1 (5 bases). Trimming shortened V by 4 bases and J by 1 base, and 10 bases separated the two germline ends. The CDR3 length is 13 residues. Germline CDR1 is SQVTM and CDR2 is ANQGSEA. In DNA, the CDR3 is TGCAGCGTTGTTAGACAGAGGAACACTGAAGCTTTCTTT. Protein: CSVVRQRNTEAFF.

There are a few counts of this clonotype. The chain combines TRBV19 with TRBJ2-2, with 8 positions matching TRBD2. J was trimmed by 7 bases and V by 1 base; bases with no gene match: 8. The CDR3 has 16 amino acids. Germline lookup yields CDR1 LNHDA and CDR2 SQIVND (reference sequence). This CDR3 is CASSIGEAGVGGELFF. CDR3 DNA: TGTGCCAGTAGTATAGGAGAAGCGGGAGTGGGCGGGGAGCTGTTTTTT.

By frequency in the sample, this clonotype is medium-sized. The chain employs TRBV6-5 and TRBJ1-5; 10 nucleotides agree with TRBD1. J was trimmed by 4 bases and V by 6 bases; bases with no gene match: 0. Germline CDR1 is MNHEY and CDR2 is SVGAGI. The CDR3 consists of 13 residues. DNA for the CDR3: TGTGCCAGCAGGGGACAGGGGAATCAGCCCCAGCATTTT. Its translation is CASRGQGNQPQHF.

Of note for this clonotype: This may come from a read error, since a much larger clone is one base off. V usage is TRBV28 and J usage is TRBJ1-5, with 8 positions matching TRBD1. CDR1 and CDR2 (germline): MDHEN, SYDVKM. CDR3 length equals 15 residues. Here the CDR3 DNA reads TGTGCCAGCAGTTTATTACAGGGGGACAATCAGCCCCGGCATTTT. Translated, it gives CASSLLQGDNQPRHF.

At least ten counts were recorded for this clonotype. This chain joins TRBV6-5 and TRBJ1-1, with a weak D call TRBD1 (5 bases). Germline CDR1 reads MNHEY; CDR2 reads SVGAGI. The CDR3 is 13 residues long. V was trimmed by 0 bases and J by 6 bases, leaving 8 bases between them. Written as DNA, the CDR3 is TGTGCCAGCAGTTACTCTGGAGGGGCTGAAGCTTTCTTT. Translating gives CASSYSGGAEAFF.

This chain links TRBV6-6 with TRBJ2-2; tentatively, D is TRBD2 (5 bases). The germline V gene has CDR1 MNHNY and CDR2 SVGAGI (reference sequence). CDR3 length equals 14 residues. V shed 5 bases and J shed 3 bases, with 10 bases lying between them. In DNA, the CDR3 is TGTGCCAGCAGTGACTATGAGGACACCGGGGAGCTGTTTTTT. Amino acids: CASSDYEDTGELFF.

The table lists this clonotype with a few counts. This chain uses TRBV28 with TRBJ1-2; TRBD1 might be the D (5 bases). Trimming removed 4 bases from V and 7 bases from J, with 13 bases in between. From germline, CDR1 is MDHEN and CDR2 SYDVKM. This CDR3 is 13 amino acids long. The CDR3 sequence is CASSSEGASGYTF. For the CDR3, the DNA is TGTGCCAGCAGTTCAGAAGGGGCAAGTGGCTACACCTTC.

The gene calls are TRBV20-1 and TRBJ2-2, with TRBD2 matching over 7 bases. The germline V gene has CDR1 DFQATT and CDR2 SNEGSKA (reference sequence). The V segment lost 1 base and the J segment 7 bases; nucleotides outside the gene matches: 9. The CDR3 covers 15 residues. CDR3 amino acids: CSARALGRENGELFF. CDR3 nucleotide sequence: TGCAGTGCTAGAGCCCTCGGGCGGGAGAACGGGGAGCTGTTTTTT.

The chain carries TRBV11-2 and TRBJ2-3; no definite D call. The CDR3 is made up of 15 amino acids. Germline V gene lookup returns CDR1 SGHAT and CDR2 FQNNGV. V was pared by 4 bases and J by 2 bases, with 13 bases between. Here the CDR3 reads CASSSGVPATDTQYF. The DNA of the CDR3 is TGTGCCAGCAGCTCGGGCGTCCCGGCCACAGATACGCAGTATTTT.

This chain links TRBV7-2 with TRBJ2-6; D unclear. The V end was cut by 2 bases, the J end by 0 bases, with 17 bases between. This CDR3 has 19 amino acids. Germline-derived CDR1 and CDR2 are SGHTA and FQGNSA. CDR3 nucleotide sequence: TGTGCCAGCAGCTTACAGGCAACTACCCGGAGCTCTGGGGCCAACGTCCTGACTTTC. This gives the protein CASSLQATTRSSGANVLTF.

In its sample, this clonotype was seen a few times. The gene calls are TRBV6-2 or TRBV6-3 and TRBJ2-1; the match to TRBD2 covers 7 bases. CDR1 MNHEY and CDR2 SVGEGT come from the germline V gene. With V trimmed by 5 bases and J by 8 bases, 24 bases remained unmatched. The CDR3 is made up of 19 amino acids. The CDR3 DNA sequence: TGTGCCAGCAGTGCCCTCCAAGGATCGGGCGGGAGTGTGAGAGATGAGCAGTTCTTC. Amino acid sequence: CASSALQGSGGSVRDEQFF.

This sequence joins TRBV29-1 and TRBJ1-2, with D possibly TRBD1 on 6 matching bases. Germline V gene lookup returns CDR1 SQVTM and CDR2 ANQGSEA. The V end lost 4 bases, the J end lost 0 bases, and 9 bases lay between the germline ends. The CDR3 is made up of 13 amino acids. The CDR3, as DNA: TGCAGCGTTGGGAGGGACACTAACTATGGCTACACCTTC. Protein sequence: CSVGRDTNYGYTF.

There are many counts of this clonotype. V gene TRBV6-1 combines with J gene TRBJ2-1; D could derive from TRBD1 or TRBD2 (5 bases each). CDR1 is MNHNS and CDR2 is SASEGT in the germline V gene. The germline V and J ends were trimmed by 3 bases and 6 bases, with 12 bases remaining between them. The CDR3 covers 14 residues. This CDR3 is CASSDGGIANEQFF. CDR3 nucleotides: TGTGCCAGCAGTGATGGGGGTATCGCCAATGAGCAGTTCTTC.

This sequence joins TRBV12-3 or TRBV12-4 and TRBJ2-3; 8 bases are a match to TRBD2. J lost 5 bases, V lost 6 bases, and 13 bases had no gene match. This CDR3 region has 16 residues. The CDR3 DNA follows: TGTGCCAGCAGCCTTGGGACTAGATTAAGTCGAGATACGCAGTATTTT. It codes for CASSLGTRLSRDTQYF.

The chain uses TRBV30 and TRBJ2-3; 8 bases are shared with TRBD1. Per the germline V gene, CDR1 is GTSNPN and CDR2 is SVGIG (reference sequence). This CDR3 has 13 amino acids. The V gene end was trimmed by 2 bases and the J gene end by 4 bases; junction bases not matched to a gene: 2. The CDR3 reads CAWSTGGPDTQYF. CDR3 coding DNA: TGTGCCTGGAGTACAGGGGGGCCAGATACGCAGTATTTT. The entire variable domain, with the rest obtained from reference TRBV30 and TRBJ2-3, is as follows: SQTIHQWPATLVQPVGSPLSLECTVEGTSNPNLYWYRQAAGRGLQLLFYSVGIGQISSEVPQNLSASRPQDRQFILSSKKLLLSDSGFYLCAWSTGGPDTQYFGPGTRLTVL.

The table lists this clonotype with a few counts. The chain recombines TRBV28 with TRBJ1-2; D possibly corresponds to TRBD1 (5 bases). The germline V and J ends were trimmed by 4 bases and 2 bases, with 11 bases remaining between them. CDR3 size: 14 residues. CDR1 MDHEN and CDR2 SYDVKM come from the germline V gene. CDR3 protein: CASSSGTGNYGYTF. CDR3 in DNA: TGTGCCAGCAGTTCCGGCACAGGCAACTATGGCTACACCTTC.